This entry features one TCR beta chain sequence. This table comes from immunoSEQ multiplex PCR, and its TCRdb copy is limited to in-frame clones, with some not included. The data contain fewer than 350,000 clones, roughly 90% of them singletons. This specimen comes from a study of blood T cell repertoires in COVID-19. This TCR derives from a young woman with COVID-19, enrolled during active disease. Sample: peripheral blood.

This CDR3 is CAGQGRRGYTF. The CDR3 bases are TGTGCCGGACAGGGACGGCGAGGCTACACCTTC. The rearrangement links TRBV30 to TRBJ1-2; 8 nucleotides match TRBD1. Trimming removed 8 bases from V and 8 bases from J; junction bases left unmatched: 7. This CDR3 contains 11 residues. Germline assignment: CDR1 GTSNPN and CDR2 SVGIG (reference sequence).